One sample yielded the 16 T cell receptor beta chains listed below, sequenced in a study of technical replicates of blood from a handful of donors (dated by TCRdb to the late 2010s). The library was made by the immunoSEQ multiplex PCR assay. This is the immuneACCESS table as TCRdb keeps it, with only in-frame sequences that have V and J called. A part of the clones is gone; compared with another copy, unresolved V genes explain less than half, and the rest is unexplained. Here the sample has tens of thousands of clones; more than 75% occur a single time. The ten largest clones add up to roughly 5.2% of the sample. The specimen sequenced was PBMCs. These receptors originate from a human donor in good health. Some clones in this sample may be carry-over from other donors' samples.

This clone appeared a single time. The chain couples TRBV5-4 to TRBJ1-2; 8 nucleotides agree with TRBD1. V shed 4 bases, J shed 4 bases, and the junction held 12 bases outside the gene matches. The CDR3 sequence is 16 residues long. Per the germline V gene, CDR1 is SGHNT and CDR2 is YYREEE (reference sequence). For the CDR3, the DNA is TGTGCCAGCAGCCGGGGGGATCCGACAGGGGTCTATGGCTACACCTTC. As protein: CASSRGDPTGVYGYTF.

The rearrangement uses TRBV4-2 and TRBJ1-2, with D unresolved. CDR1 and CDR2 from the germline V gene are LGHNA and YNFKEQ. The CDR3 consists of 15 residues. V was shortened by 0 bases and J by 4 bases, with 12 bases between the two germline ends. Here the CDR3 DNA reads TGTGCCAGCAGCCAAGATCTTGCTATCGTCTATGGCTACACCTTC. This gives the protein CASSQDLAIVYGYTF.

This clone was observed a single time. The V and J genes are TRBV30 and TRBJ1-3, with D uncertain. V dropped 2 bases and J dropped 4 bases, with 6 bases sitting between them. The CDR3 runs 12 residues. Germline V gene data show CDR1 as GTSNPN and CDR2 as SVGIG (reference sequence). The DNA of the CDR3 is TGTGCCTGGAGTATAGAGGGAAACACCATATATTTT. Translating gives CAWSIEGNTIYF.

The rearrangement joins TRBV7-7 to TRBJ2-7; no clear D gene. The CDR3 is made up of 16 amino acids. Germline lookup yields CDR1 SSHAT and CDR2 FNYEAQ (reference sequence). With 1 base removed from V and 3 bases from J, the gap between germline ends came to 16 bases. CDR3 sequence: CASSLGQIKTYYEQYF. The CDR3 nucleotides read TGTGCCAGCAGCTTAGGGCAGATAAAGACATACTACGAGCAGTACTTC. Drawing the rest from reference TRBV7-7 and TRBJ2-7, the complete variable domain is GAGVSQSPRYKVTKRGQDVTLRCDPISSHATLYWYQQALGQGPEFLTYFNYEAQPDKSGLPSDRFSAERPEGSISTLTIQRTEQRDSAMYRCASSLGQIKTYYEQYFGPGTRLTVT.

CDR3 DNA: TGCGCCAGCAGCCAAGATTCCGGGAACTATGGCTACACCTTC. Its protein is CASSQDSGNYGYTF. This rearrangement joins TRBV4-3 to TRBJ1-2; D unresolved. V gave up 0 bases and J gave up 2 bases, with 7 bases separating them. The CDR3 length is 14 residues. CDR1 and CDR2 (germline): LGHNA, YSLEER.

The chain is built from TRBV27 and TRBJ2-7, with TRBD1 identical over 7 bases. V shed 6 bases and J 6 bases; nucleotides not matched to a gene: 11. The length of the CDR3 is 14 residues. Germline V gene data show CDR1 as MNHEY and CDR2 as SMNVEV (reference sequence). This CDR3 is CASSRLTGRAEQYF. In nucleotides, the CDR3 is TGTGCCAGCAGCCGACTGACAGGGCGCGCCGAGCAGTACTTC.

On this clone: Different DNA sequences within this sample yield the same CDR3. The chain has TRBV15 and TRBJ1-1; tentatively, D is TRBD1 (5 bases). Trimming cost V 8 bases and J 2 bases, with 18 bases left between them. Looked up from germline, CDR1 is LNHNV and CDR2 is YYDKDF (reference sequence). The CDR3 has 15 residues. CDR3 sequence: CATSLGGGLNTEAFF. Written as DNA, the CDR3 is TGTGCCACCTCCCTGGGGGGAGGACTTAACACTGAAGCTTTCTTT.

The V gene is TRBV7-2, the J gene TRBJ2-7; 7 bases align to TRBD2. This CDR3 has 13 amino acids. V shed 7 bases, J shed 6 bases, and the junction held 9 bases outside the gene matches. Per the germline V gene, CDR1 is SGHTA and CDR2 is FQGNSA. Here the CDR3 reads CASTFERGLEQYF. The CDR3 nucleotides are TGTGCCAGCACATTCGAGCGGGGCCTCGAGCAGTACTTC.

The sample holds a few counts of this clone. The J gene is TRBJ1-5, the V gene TRBV7-2, with TRBD1 as a possible D gene (6 bases). The CDR3 length is 15 residues. The V end lost 4 bases, the J end lost 4 bases, and 14 bases lay between the germline ends. The V gene's germline CDR1 is SGHTA and CDR2 FQGNSA. CDR3: CASSWDTNLNQPQHF. The DNA for the CDR3 is TGTGCCAGCAGCTGGGACACTAACCTTAATCAGCCCCAGCATTTT.

This chain links TRBV18 with TRBJ2-7; 13 nucleotides line up with TRBD2. V lost 0 bases and J lost 4; bases outside the gene matches: 3. The germline V gene has CDR1 KGHSH and CDR2 LQKENI. The CDR3 extends over 16 amino acids. CDR3 bases: TGTGCCAGCTCACCACCGGGACTAGCGGGATCATACGAGCAGTACTTC. This codes for CASSPPGLAGSYEQYF.

The chain joins TRBV4-2 to TRBJ2-3; 9 bases are shared with TRBD2. Germline V gene sequence: CDR1 LGHNA, CDR2 YNFKEQ. V shed 1 base and J 4 bases; nucleotides not matched to a gene: 6. The CDR3 extends over 16 amino acids. The CDR3 sequence: CASSQAWRGGSDTQYF. In nucleotides, the CDR3 is TGTGCCAGCAGCCAAGCTTGGCGGGGGGGATCAGATACGCAGTATTTT.

The chain uses TRBV5-6 and TRBJ2-7, with 7 bases lining up with TRBD2. Germline V CDR1 and CDR2: SGHDT, YYEEEE. Germline trimming cut 0 bases from V and 1 base from J; bases unmatched to any gene: 4. The CDR3 runs 15 residues. CDR3 protein: CASSLGLADSYEQYF. As DNA, the CDR3 is TGTGCCAGCAGCTTGGGGCTAGCGGATTCCTACGAGCAGTACTTC.

J is TRBJ2-7 and V is TRBV20-1; no clear D gene. Germline values: CDR1 DFQATT, CDR2 SNEGSKA (reference sequence). CDR3 size: 11 residues. Deletions cut 6 bases from V and 1 base from J, with 7 bases between. The chain's CDR3 is CSAAGSYEQYF. The CDR3 DNA reads as TGCAGTGCGGCAGGTTCCTACGAGCAGTACTTC.

This clone rates as medium-sized. This chain uses TRBV7-9 with TRBJ1-3; D gene ambiguous. Trimming pared 6 bases from V and 6 bases from J, leaving 9 bases between. Germline assignment: CDR1 SEHNR and CDR2 FQNEAQ (reference sequence). CDR3 length: 12 residues. In DNA, the CDR3 is TGTGCCAGCAGGAAACGGGTAAACACCATATATTTT. Translated: CASRKRVNTIYF.

This clone was seen only once. The chain is built from TRBV30 and TRBJ1-1; the match to TRBD1 covers 7 bases. Trimming removed 2 bases from V and 5 bases from J; junction bases left unmatched: 5. CDR3 size: 13 residues. From germline, CDR1 is GTSNPN and CDR2 SVGIG (reference sequence). Here the CDR3 DNA reads TGTGCCTGGAGTTTAGCAGGGGGTACTGAAGCTTTCTTT. The encoded protein is CAWSLAGGTEAFF.

Points on this clone: The germline gene is not matched at one end of the junction; a read error may be the cause. The CDR3 loop is CASSFQGRTSKIF. In DNA, the CDR3 is TGTGCCAGCAGCTTCCAGGGGCGAACTAGTAAAATCTTC. The chain carries TRBV5-8 and TRBJ2-7, with D possibly being TRBD1 (6 bases). Germline CDR1 and CDR2: SGHTS and YDEGEE. The CDR3 length is 13 residues.